This T cell receptor beta chain was retrieved from a study of blood T cell repertoires in COVID-19. Assignments of participants to cohorts depended upon their own reported clinical history. The length of the CDR3 is 16 residues. V lost 0 bases, J lost 2 bases, and 5 bases stayed unmatched. Germline V gives CDR1 LGHNA, CDR2 YNFKEQ. In the authors' methods: Reference gene primer amplification yielded estimated nucleated cell counts. Measured with immunoSEQ multiplex PCR; TCRdb has only the in-frame clones, and not every one. The V and J calls and clone size come from that table; D and trimming were worked out from the DNA. The data show about 160,000 clones, around 88% seen once.

The sample consisted of PBMCs or T cells enriched from blood (not recorded which). The TCR sequence derives from a woman in her fifties or sixties in a cohort exposed to, infected with or recovered from COVID-19 (not recorded which). The chain employs TRBV4-2 and TRBJ2-5, with 8 bases identical to TRBD2. CDR3 coding DNA: TGTGCCAGCAGCCAAGATGTCGCGGGGGGACAAGAGACCCAGTACTTC. This gives the protein CASSQDVAGGQETQYF.